Following are 22 T cell receptor beta chains from one sample sequenced in a study of blood T cell repertoires in COVID-19. Sequencing was performed with immunoSEQ multiplex PCR; in TCRdb, only in-frame clones are kept and a portion is missing. The repertoire consists of 200,000 to 300,000 clones, with about 88% occurring once and the leading ten covering approximately 5.1%. Material for sequencing was peripheral blood. These receptor sequences come from a woman aged 55-69 years with COVID-19, enrolled during active disease.

This chain links TRBV9 with TRBJ2-1; TRBD2 might be the D (6 bases). Germline V gene data show CDR1 as SGDLS and CDR2 as YYNGEE. The germline V and J ends were trimmed by 0 bases and 6 bases, with 13 bases remaining between them. This CDR3 spans 15 amino acids. In nucleotides, the CDR3 is TGTGCCAGCAGCGTAGAAGGTGGCGGGGTCAATGAGCAGTTCTTC. Encoded protein: CASSVEGGGVNEQFF.

The gene calls are TRBV28 and TRBJ1-1; perhaps TRBD1 as D (6 bases). V lost 7 bases, J lost 0 bases, and 12 bases lay in between. Per germline, CDR1 MDHEN and CDR2 SYDVKM. There are 14 residues in the CDR3. The CDR3 DNA is TGTGCCAGCACCGGACAGACCATGAACACTGAAGCTTTCTTT. It codes for CASTGQTMNTEAFF.

This chain links TRBV7-2 with TRBJ2-2, with D perhaps TRBD2 (5 bases). CDR1 is SGHTA, CDR2 FQGNSA, per germline. Trimming pared 0 bases from V and 2 bases from J, leaving 10 bases between. The CDR3 is 16 amino acids. CDR3 DNA sequence: TGTGCCAGCAGCTTAGCCCACCGGGGAAACACCGGGGAGCTGTTTTTT. It translates to CASSLAHRGNTGELFF. Supplemented by reference TRBV7-2 and TRBJ2-2, the full variable domain reads GAGVSQSPSNKVTEKGKDVELRCDPISGHTALYWYRQSLGQGLEFLIYFQGNSAPDKSGLPSDRFSAERTGGSVSTLTIQRTQQEDSAVYLCASSLAHRGNTGELFFGEGSRLTVL.

This chain joins TRBV29-1 and TRBJ1-2; no clear D gene. Germline CDR1 is SQVTM and CDR2 is ANQGSEA. The CDR3 runs to 13 residues. V shed 0 bases and J shed 1 base, with 6 bases lying between them. Written as DNA, the CDR3 is TGCAGCGTTGAAGAATCCATTAACTATGGCTACACCTTC. This translates into CSVEESINYGYTF.

The chain carries TRBV24-1 and TRBJ1-6; 11 positions agree with TRBD1. Germline CDR1 is KGHDR and CDR2 is SFDVKD. The V and J ends lost 3 bases and 10 bases, in that order; junction bases with no gene match: 4. This CDR3 has 15 amino acids. The CDR3 reads CATSDGTGGKSPLHF. The CDR3 DNA sequence: TGTGCCACCAGTGATGGGACAGGGGGTAAATCACCCCTCCACTTT.

The rearrangement links TRBV6-5 to TRBJ2-3, with a possible D match to TRBD2 (5 bases). The V gene's germline CDR1 is MNHEY and CDR2 SVGAGI. The CDR3 spans 15 residues. V shed 6 bases and J shed 4 bases, with 17 bases lying between them. In DNA form, the CDR3 reads TGTGCCAGCAGCCCCGATCGGAGGAGTTCAGATACGCAGTATTTT. Translated, it gives CASSPDRRSSDTQYF.

The rearrangement joins TRBV5-1 to TRBJ1-4; perhaps TRBD1 as D (5 bases). Trimming cost V 4 bases and J 0 bases, with 10 bases left between them. CDR1 is SGHRS and CDR2 is YFSETQ in the germline V gene. The CDR3 runs 15 residues. Written as DNA, the CDR3 is TGCGCCAGCAGCAGGCCAGGGCCAACTAATGAAAAACTGTTTTTT. Translated, it gives CASSRPGPTNEKLFF.

The J gene is TRBJ2-3, the V gene TRBV19, with a weak D call TRBD2 (6 bases). V lost 7 bases to trimming and J lost 1 base, with 18 bases between them. CDR1 and CDR2 (germline): LNHDA, SQIVND (reference sequence). The CDR3 consists of 16 residues. CDR3: CASTADGGIGTDTQYF. The CDR3 region has the DNA TGTGCCAGTACCGCCGACGGGGGAATCGGCACAGATACGCAGTATTTT.

This rearrangement joins TRBV27 to TRBJ2-3, with TRBD1 identical over 7 bases. Losses at the gene ends were 10 bases for V and 3 bases for J; bases not matched to a gene: 10. Germline V gives CDR1 MNHEY, CDR2 SMNVEV (reference sequence). The CDR3 has 14 amino acids. This chain's CDR3 is CATAGRGLTDTQYF. The CDR3 coding sequence is TGTGCCACCGCAGGAAGGGGGCTTACAGATACGCAGTATTTT.

The chain joins TRBV18 to TRBJ1-5; D may be TRBD1 (5 bases). The CDR3 length is 15 residues. Deletions cut 0 bases from V and 6 bases from J, with 12 bases between. CDR1 is KGHSH, CDR2 LQKENI, per germline. The CDR3 sequence: CASSPPPGLAQPQHF. CDR3 nucleotides: TGTGCCAGCTCACCACCACCAGGGTTAGCTCAGCCCCAGCATTTT.

The CDR3 reads CASSSPGGGGGRIYEQYF. The CDR3 DNA follows: TGTGCCAGCAGCTCCCCCGGGGGGGGCGGCGGGAGGATCTACGAGCAGTACTTC. V usage is TRBV7-2 and J usage is TRBJ2-7; 8 positions agree with TRBD2. From germline, CDR1 is SGHTA and CDR2 FQGNSA. Trimming removed 4 bases from V and 3 bases from J; junction bases left unmatched: 17. CDR3 length equals 18 residues.

The rearrangement uses TRBV28 and TRBJ1-1; 9 bases map to TRBD1. This CDR3 region has 15 residues. Trimming at V came to 3 bases and at J to 4 bases, leaving 6 bases not matched to a gene. Germline values: CDR1 MDHEN, CDR2 SYDVKM. The CDR3 DNA is TGTGCCAGCAGTTTCCAGGGACAGGGTCCCACTGAAGCTTTCTTT. Protein product: CASSFQGQGPTEAFF. The entire variable domain, with the rest obtained from reference TRBV28 and TRBJ1-1, is as follows: DVKVTQSSRYLVKRTGEKVFLECVQDMDHENMFWYRQDPGLGLRLIYFSYDVKMKEKGDIPEGYSVSREKKERFSLILESASTNQTSMYLCASSFQGQGPTEAFFGQGTRLTVV.

The table lists this clone with a few counts. V usage is TRBV2 and J usage is TRBJ1-6, with D perhaps matching TRBD1 (6 bases). The germline V gene encodes CDR1 SNHLY and CDR2 FYNNEI. V was pared by 6 bases and J by 0 bases, with 18 bases between. The CDR3 covers 18 residues. CDR3 sequence: CASRGQGPPNSYNSPLHF. The CDR3 coding sequence is TGTGCCAGCAGGGGTCAGGGGCCTCCAAACTCCTATAATTCACCCCTCCACTTT.

This chain uses TRBV7-8 with TRBJ2-1, with TRBD2 matching 7 bases. V trimming: 2 bases; J trimming: 2 bases; junction bases outside the gene matches: 9. This CDR3 region has 17 residues. CDR1 is SGHVS, CDR2 FQNEAQ, per germline. The DNA for the CDR3 is TGTGCCAGCAGCTTATCCTCGACTAGCAGGACCTACAATGAGCAGTTCTTC. Amino acid sequence: CASSLSSTSRTYNEQFF.

This rearrangement joins TRBV2 to TRBJ2-7, with D unclear. Germline CDR1 reads SNHLY; CDR2 reads FYNNEI. Between the trimmed V and J ends, which lost 11 bases and 2 bases, there was a span of 22 bases. The CDR3 is 15 amino acids. CDR3 nucleotide sequence: TGTGCCGGCAAGCCGGAACAGACCGCCACCTACGAGCAGTACTTC. It specifies CAGKPEQTATYEQYF.

The gene calls are TRBV20-1 and TRBJ2-7; D not certain. Germline CDR1 is DFQATT and CDR2 is SNEGSKA (reference sequence). The CDR3 sequence is 11 residues long. Trimming removed 1 base from V and 6 bases from J, with 7 bases in between. CDR3 bases: TGCAGTGCTAGAGGACGGGTCGAGCAGTACTTC. It specifies CSARGRVEQYF.

V and J are TRBV5-1 and TRBJ2-1; 8 bases are a match to TRBD2. J gave up 6 bases and V 0 bases, and 5 bases lay outside the gene matches. Germline CDR1 is SGHRS and CDR2 is YFSETQ. CDR3 size: 15 residues. The CDR3 DNA sequence: TGCGCCAGCAGCTTGGTTCGGGGGGGTTTCAATGAGCAGTTCTTC. Protein product: CASSLVRGGFNEQFF.

This chain joins TRBV9 and TRBJ1-6; no clear D. Germline CDR1 SGDLS, CDR2 YYNGEE. The V gene lost 2 bases and the J gene lost 0 bases, with 6 bases spanning the gap. This CDR3 spans 15 amino acids. The CDR3 coding sequence is TGTGCCAGCAGCGTTGAGAGCTCCTATAATTCACCCCTCCACTTT. Amino acid sequence: CASSVESSYNSPLHF.

V gene TRBV6-5 combines with J gene TRBJ1-4, with D unclear. CDR1 is MNHEY and CDR2 is SVGAGI in the germline V gene. This CDR3 is 14 amino acids long. Trimming took 5 bases from V and 6 from J, leaving 13 bases between them. The CDR3 DNA follows: TGTGCCAGCAGTCTCAGTTTGGTCCATGAAAAACTGTTTTTT. Translated, it gives CASSLSLVHEKLFF.

This clone was found once. The chain couples TRBV11-3 to TRBJ2-2; D might be TRBD2 (6 bases). The CDR3 is 15 residues long. The V gene's germline CDR1 is SGHNT and CDR2 YENEEA. The germline V and J ends were trimmed by 5 bases and 4 bases, with 14 bases remaining between them. CDR3 residues: CASSRGGRSTGELFF. The CDR3 DNA is TGTGCCAGCAGCCGTGGGGGGAGGAGCACCGGGGAGCTGTTTTTT.

The table lists this clone with a few counts. The chain joins TRBV3-1 (or the pseudogene TRBV3-2) to TRBJ2-7, with D uncertain. CDR3 length: 12 amino acids. Germline loops: CDR1 LGHDT, CDR2 YNNKEL (reference sequence). V lost 3 bases to trimming and J lost 4 bases, with 7 bases between them. Here the CDR3 reads CASSQSSYEQYF. The CDR3 DNA is TGTGCCAGCAGCCAGAGTTCTTACGAGCAGTACTTC.

The chain couples TRBV7-9 to TRBJ1-4, with D possibly being TRBD1 (5 bases). Germline values: CDR1 SEHNR, CDR2 FQNEAQ (reference sequence). The length of the CDR3 is 15 residues. V gave up 1 base and J gave up 12 bases, with 18 bases separating them. CDR3: CASSLEGAVNEELFF. The CDR3 region has the DNA TGTGCCAGCAGCTTAGAAGGGGCCGTGAATGAGGAACTGTTTTTT.